The 4 T cell receptor beta chains below all came from one sample that was sequenced in a study of T cell clonality in common variable immunodeficiency. Study-wide results and limits: Common variable immunodeficiency TCR beta sequences reportedly had fewer deletions and N-nucleotide insertions.

The antigens of these receptors remain unknown. Sequenced by immunoSEQ multiplex PCR; TCRdb stores in-frame clones only, minus some. Singletons are absent from the sample, which has 30,000 to 40,000 clones. The material sequenced was peripheral blood mononuclear cells. The receptors were gathered from a human donor with common variable immunodeficiency.

This clone was counted between two and nine times. The CDR3 end is not reached by the read, which stops 3 residues before it; the germline J gene fills it in. The rearrangement uses TRBV7-9 and TRBJ1-6; D is unclear. Between the trimmed V and J ends, which lost 7 bases and 2 bases, there was a span of 9 bases. From germline, CDR1 is SEHNR and CDR2 FQNEAQ (reference sequence). The length of the CDR3 is 14 residues. CDR3 bases read: TGTGCCAGCATCGGCGACACCTATAATTCACCC. It is translated as CASIGDTYNSP. The CDR3 as a whole reads CASIGDTYNSPLHF.

This clone was counted ten times or more. The CDR3: CASSPLAGDADTQYF. CDR3 DNA, as far as it was read: TGTGCCAGCAGCCCGTTAGCGGGAGACGCAGATACG. The chain is built from TRBV14 and TRBJ2-3, with TRBD2 identical over 9 bases. Coverage ceases 3 residues before the CDR3 finishes, and the germline J gene fills in the end. The V gene end was trimmed by 4 bases and the J gene end by 4 bases; junction bases not matched to a gene: 6. Per the germline V gene, CDR1 is SGHDN and CDR2 is FVKESK. The CDR3 loop spans 15 amino acids. Combining the CDR3 with reference TRBV14 and TRBJ2-3 gives the whole variable domain EAGVTQFPSHSVIEKGQTVTLRCDPISGHDNLYWYRRVMGKEIKFLLHFVKESKQDESGMPNNRFLAERTGGTYSTLKVQPAELEDSGVYFCASSPLAGDADTQYFGPGTRLTVL.

This clone was detected many times. The read is 3 residues too short to cover the CDR3 end, so that end is filled in from the germline J gene. The chain combines TRBV30 with TRBJ2-6, with a tentative D call TRBD1 (5 bases). The CDR3 covers 14 residues. Germline V gene lookup returns CDR1 GTSNPN and CDR2 SVGIG (reference sequence). Trimming removed 8 bases at V and 2 bases at J, with 13 bases between. The CDR3 is CAALKGAGANVLTF. The sequenced CDR3 bases are TGTGCCGCTCTGAAAGGGGCTGGGGCCAACGTC.

CDR3 amino acids: CASSIMDMDYGYTF. Partial CDR3 DNA: TGTGCCAGTAGTATAATGGACATGGACTATGGC. This sequence joins TRBV19 and TRBJ1-2; D possibly corresponds to TRBD1 (5 bases). The CDR3 end is not reached by the read, which stops 3 residues before it; the germline J gene fills it in. Germline V gives CDR1 LNHDA, CDR2 SQIVND (reference sequence). V was shortened by 2 bases and J by 3 bases, with 10 bases between the two germline ends. The length of the CDR3 is 14 residues.